This T cell receptor (beta chain) was found in a study of blood T cell repertoires in COVID-19 (dated by TCRdb to the early 2020s). Regarding the complete study: The collaborator samples originated in the United States, Italy and Spain and spanned the acute and convalescent phases of COVID-19. Where available, HLA class I and class II types were obtained from metadata supplied by the sample provider rather than from assay-based typing. The prospective study material was composed of cDNA or gDNA derived from T cells, B-cell-depleted T cells, or PBMCs. The repertoires were released in a freely available public database meant as a resource for research on the immune response to SARS-CoV-2. Nearly every sample came with metadata listing a de-identified subject ID, COVID-19 status, age in years and sex. Deeply sampled blood TCRbeta repertoires from subjects exposed to, actively infected with, or recovered from COVID-19 were included in the dataset. Samples were obtained from the ongoing ImmuneRACE study (first 160 participants) and from 1,254 subjects provided by 6 global collaborators. Results the study describes overall, beyond this receptor: Clinical and demographic metadata were provided uncurated, with the amount varying by source and participant.

The collaborating institutions used their own protocols to collect whole blood in K2EDTA tubes. For TCRbeta analysis, collaborators shipped samples as frozen whole blood, isolated PBMCs, or DNA extracted from either of those sample types. The immunoSEQ Assay, a bias-controlled multiplex PCR, was used to amplify TCRbeta CDR3 regions from genomic DNA. Under the source paper's analysis protocol: Within the assay, amplification of reference gene primers was used to estimate how many nucleated cells each sample contained. Sequence reads were collapsed and filtered to measure the absolute abundance of every unique TCRbeta CDR3 rearrangement. For each sample, productive Simpson clonality was calculated as the square root of Simpson's diversity index across productive rearrangements. In its TCRdb copy, this immuneACCESS table keeps in-frame sequences only and misses some clones. Where compared with another copy, unresolved V genes explain less than half of these, and the others have no known cause. D and trimming come from the DNA, and the V and J calls and clone size come from that table. For this sample the table gives 240,000 or so clones, of which around 86% were detected only once. The ten top clones hold 10% to 15% of the sample.

Worth noting for this clone: The antigen this receptor binds is unknown. No base quality values were provided; no much bigger clone lies one nucleotide off.

As encoded in the germline V gene (reference sequence), CDR1 is LNHNV while CDR2 is YYDKDF. V loses 4 bases at its end and J loses 1 base; junction bases beyond the gene matches: 5. From the cysteine up to the phenylalanine, the CDR3 has a length of 15 residues. Only the CDR3 part of the read is kept: 45 bases, read in frame from the first base. This receptor was taken from an elderly man with acute or convalescent COVID-19. The sequenced material came from peripheral blood. The rearranged chain carries TRBV15 and TRBJ1-1, with TRBD1 identical over 8 junction bases. The DNA sequence reads TGTGCCACCAGCACGGGGGACAGGAGGAACACTGAAGCTTTCTTT. This translates into CATSTGDRRNTEAFF.